This paragraph covers one T cell receptor (beta chain) sequence. Just one base apart from a much larger clone, this may be a read error. The entry originates in a study of tumor-infiltrating lymphocytes in primary liver carcinoma. After removal of 7 bases from V and 8 bases from J, the junction contained 12 bases not matched to a gene. This CDR3 contains 16 residues. Germline CDR1 reads MNHNY; CDR2 reads SVGAGI (reference sequence). A constant-region primer served to make TCR beta cDNA from roughly 480 ng total RNA. Three nested multiplex PCR rounds of slightly modified ARM-PCR generated TCR beta libraries. The two initial PCR rounds, around 10 cycles each, used TRBV1-TRBV30 forward and C-beta reverse primers. TCRdb re-called the multiplex PCR reads through MiXCR, storing one row per CDR3 protein. The sample has about 120,000 distinct CDR3 sequences, 65% to 75% seen once. For each extraction, RNA and DNA were obtained together from approximately 20-30 mg of unsorted bulk tissue.

The sequence came from an older woman with primary liver carcinoma and hepatitis B virus infection. The V gene is TRBV6-6, the J gene TRBJ2-3; 13 bases agree with TRBD2. Sequenced input: tumor-adjacent normal liver tissue. The CDR3 sequence: CASNSKGLAGVGTQYF. The CDR3, as DNA: TGTGCCAGCAATTCCAAAGGACTAGCGGGAGTGGGTACGCAGTATTTT.